These 25 T cell receptor beta chains came from one sample sequenced in a study of T cell responses to AZD1222 COVID-19 vaccine. Sequencing used immunoSEQ multiplex PCR; TCRdb keeps in-frame clones, though not all of them. The data contain over 75,000 clones, 90% of them singletons. The sample in question was peripheral blood, obtained on day 0 of AZD1222 vaccination. The source of these receptors is an adult in good health.

DNA of the CDR3: TGTGCCAGCAGTTTGGGGTCGGAGCAGTTCTTC. It codes for CASSLGSEQFF. The gene calls are TRBV27 and TRBJ2-1; the D is unclear. The CDR3 sequence is 11 residues long. Trimming took off 3 bases at V and 10 bases at J, with 7 bases between the two ends. CDR1 is MNHEY and CDR2 is SMNVEV in the germline V gene (reference sequence).

The chain employs TRBV3-1 (or the pseudogene TRBV3-2) and TRBJ2-1; TRBD2 aligns across 8 bases. Germline trimming cut 0 bases from V and 0 bases from J; bases unmatched to any gene: 4. Germline V CDR1 and CDR2: LGHDT, YNNKEL (reference sequence). The CDR3 spans 17 residues. CDR3: CASSQELAESSYNEQFF. The CDR3 region has the DNA TGTGCCAGCAGCCAAGAACTAGCGGAGAGCTCCTACAATGAGCAGTTCTTC.

This clone was observed a handful of times. The chain is built from TRBV5-1 and TRBJ2-3; a possible D gene is TRBD2 (6 bases). Germline lookup yields CDR1 SGHRS and CDR2 YFSETQ. This CDR3 contains 15 residues. The V end lost 6 bases, the J end lost 1 base, and 15 bases lay between the germline ends. CDR3 residues: CASTLQEGGTDTQYF. The CDR3 DNA sequence: TGCGCCAGCACATTACAGGAGGGTGGCACAGATACGCAGTATTTT. The whole variable domain, filled in from reference TRBV5-1 and TRBJ2-3, reads KAGVTQTPRYLIKTRGQQVTLSCSPISGHRSVSWYQQTPGQGLQFLFEYFSETQRNKGNFPGRFSGRQFSNSRSEMNVSTLELGDSALYLCASTLQEGGTDTQYFGPGTRLTVL.

The chain has TRBV7-9 and TRBJ2-7; D is possibly TRBD2 (6 bases). This CDR3 region has 16 residues. CDR1 is SEHNR and CDR2 is FQNEAQ in the germline V gene (reference sequence). Trimming shortened V by 5 bases and J by 3 bases, and 20 bases separated the two germline ends. CDR3 residues: CASSHPKDVGGYEQYF. The CDR3 nucleotides read TGTGCCAGCAGCCACCCCAAGGATGTGGGGGGCTACGAGCAGTACTTC.

The chain uses TRBV19 and TRBJ1-5, with D uncertain. The germline V gene encodes CDR1 LNHDA and CDR2 SQIVND (reference sequence). The length of the CDR3 is 15 residues. V lost 6 bases and J lost 0, with 12 bases in between. The CDR3 coding sequence is TGTGCCAGTAGAAAGGAGCCATATAGCAATCAGCCCCAGCATTTT. Amino acid sequence: CASRKEPYSNQPQHF.

The gene calls are TRBV6-1 and TRBJ1-1, with a tentative D call TRBD1 (5 bases). The ends were cut back, 0 bases at V and 4 bases at J, with 9 bases in the middle. The germline V gene has CDR1 MNHNS and CDR2 SASEGT. The CDR3 contains 14 residues. CDR3 sequence (DNA): TGTGCCAGCAGTGAAGCGGGGGATCCCACTGAAGCTTTCTTT. Translation: CASSEAGDPTEAFF.

This chain joins TRBV19 and TRBJ2-5; D is perhaps TRBD1 (6 bases). V was pared by 2 bases and J by 0 bases, with 10 bases between. CDR3 length: 15 residues. Germline CDR1 LNHDA, CDR2 SQIVND (reference sequence). CDR3 nucleotide sequence: TGTGCCAGTAGTATACGACAGGCCTACCAAGAGACCCAGTACTTC. It specifies CASSIRQAYQETQYF.

The chain recombines TRBV7-8 with TRBJ1-5; D unresolved. The CDR3 totals 12 residues. Trimming pared 3 bases from V and 0 bases from J, leaving 0 bases between. Germline V gene lookup returns CDR1 SGHVS and CDR2 FQNEAQ. The CDR3 protein is CASSFSNQPQHF. As DNA, the CDR3 is TGTGCCAGCAGCTTTAGCAATCAGCCCCAGCATTTT.

The gene calls are TRBV6-1 and TRBJ2-7, with a weak D call TRBD2 (6 bases). From germline, CDR1 is MNHNS and CDR2 SASEGT. The CDR3 consists of 10 residues. Trimming pared 4 bases from V and 11 bases from J, leaving 9 bases between. CDR3 region: CASSGRREYF. CDR3 DNA sequence: TGTGCCAGCAGTGGCCGGAGGGAGTACTTC.

The chain links TRBV28 to TRBJ2-3; D unclear. V lost 5 bases, J lost 4 bases, and 7 bases lay in between. The CDR3 runs 12 residues. Germline V gene data show CDR1 as MDHEN and CDR2 as SYDVKM. CDR3 coding DNA: TGTGCCAGCAGTATTATCGCAGATACGCAGTATTTT. It translates to CASSIIADTQYF.

The chain has TRBV6-5 and TRBJ2-1; 8 bases map to TRBD2. The CDR3 has 15 residues. Trimming removed 9 bases from V and 0 bases from J; junction bases left unmatched: 7. Germline lookup yields CDR1 MNHEY and CDR2 SVGAGI. The CDR3 sequence is CASTASGSSYNEQFF. CDR3 sequence (DNA): TGTGCCAGTACAGCAAGCGGGAGCTCCTACAATGAGCAGTTCTTC.

The chain joins TRBV3-1 (or the pseudogene TRBV3-2) to TRBJ2-1; 12 nucleotides line up with TRBD2. J was trimmed by 9 bases and V by 0 bases; bases with no gene match: 3. Per germline, CDR1 LGHDT and CDR2 YNNKEL (reference sequence). The CDR3 runs to 15 residues. The CDR3 DNA sequence: TGTGCCAGCAGCCAAGATCCTAGCGGGGGGGTTGAGCAGTTCTTC. Its protein product is CASSQDPSGGVEQFF.

V is TRBV11-2 and J is TRBJ2-3, with TRBD1 matching over 9 bases. The CDR3 has 14 amino acids. The V and J ends lost 6 bases and 1 base, in that order; junction bases with no gene match: 2. Germline CDR1 SGHAT, CDR2 FQNNGV. The CDR3 here is CASRRQGGTDTQYF. As DNA, the CDR3 is TGTGCCAGCAGACGACAGGGGGGCACAGATACGCAGTATTTT.

The rearrangement joins TRBV9 to TRBJ2-3; D ambiguous. The CDR3 spans 12 residues. CDR1 and CDR2 from the germline V gene are SGDLS and YYNGEE. V gave up 5 bases and J gave up 1 base, with 5 bases separating them. The CDR3 coding sequence is TGTGCCAGCAGTGGGGGCACAGATACGCAGTATTTT. Its protein product is CASSGGTDTQYF.

V is TRBV30 and J is TRBJ1-6; D is unresolved. Germline V gives CDR1 GTSNPN, CDR2 SVGIG (reference sequence). The CDR3 has 13 residues. V lost 4 bases and J lost 3, with 7 bases in between. The CDR3 protein is CAWTANYNSPLHF. The DNA of the CDR3 is TGTGCCTGGACCGCAAACTATAATTCACCCCTCCACTTT.

The V and J genes are TRBV6-5 and TRBJ1-5; 8 bases align to TRBD1. The germline CDR1 and CDR2 sequences are MNHEY and SVGAGI. The V segment lost 5 bases and the J segment 5 bases; nucleotides outside the gene matches: 8. CDR3 length: 15 residues. The CDR3 coding sequence is TGTGCCAGCAGTAGGGGAGGACAGGGCTATCAGCCCCAGCATTTT. Translation: CASSRGGQGYQPQHF.

The chain has TRBV11-2 and TRBJ1-6; 8 nucleotides line up with TRBD1. Germline V CDR1 and CDR2: SGHAT, FQNNGV. V shed 1 base, J shed 6 bases, and the junction held 5 bases outside the gene matches. CDR3 length: 16 amino acids. CDR3 region: CASSLGDRRPNSPLHF. As DNA, the CDR3 is TGTGCCAGCAGCTTAGGGGACAGGAGACCTAATTCACCCCTCCACTTT.

The CDR3 region is CATSDSGDSAGEQFF. CDR3 nucleotide sequence: TGTGCCACCAGTGATTCTGGGGACTCAGCAGGGGAGCAGTTCTTC. This chain uses TRBV24-1 with TRBJ2-1; tentatively, D is TRBD2 (6 bases). The CDR3 consists of 15 residues. Trimming removed 2 bases at V and 10 bases at J, with 17 bases between. The germline V gene has CDR1 KGHDR and CDR2 SFDVKD.

The V gene is TRBV6-5, the J gene TRBJ1-1; D might be TRBD1 (6 bases). The CDR3 sequence is 11 residues long. Between the trimmed V and J ends, which lost 10 bases and 8 bases, there was a span of 14 bases. The germline V gene encodes CDR1 MNHEY and CDR2 SVGAGI. The CDR3 spells CATGLGAEAFF. CDR3 coding DNA: TGTGCCACCGGACTGGGGGCGGAAGCTTTCTTT.

This chain uses TRBV3-1 (or the pseudogene TRBV3-2) with TRBJ2-1, with TRBD1 matching 10 bases. Per the germline V gene, CDR1 is LGHDT and CDR2 is YNNKEL (reference sequence). The CDR3 is 16 amino acids. V lost 3 bases and J lost 5; bases outside the gene matches: 7. CDR3 in DNA: TGTGCCAGCAGCCAGTACGGACAGGGGGTAGACAATGAGCAGTTCTTC. Protein: CASSQYGQGVDNEQFF.

As DNA, the CDR3 is TGTGCCAGCAGTCTCAGGGTGGCTACTGAAGCTTTCTTT. Encoded protein: CASSLRVATEAFF. This chain uses TRBV28 with TRBJ1-1; possible D gene TRBD1, 5 bases. The germline V gene encodes CDR1 MDHEN and CDR2 SYDVKM. CDR3 length: 13 amino acids. V gave up 5 bases and J gave up 5 bases, with 12 bases separating them.

In its sample, this clone was seen a few times. Other DNA sequences within the sample encode an identical CDR3. V usage is TRBV28 and J usage is TRBJ2-7; D not certain. Germline-derived CDR1 and CDR2 are MDHEN and SYDVKM. Trimming took off 2 bases at V and 5 bases at J, with 4 bases between the two ends. The CDR3 contains 11 residues. CDR3 in amino acids: CASSLVHEQYF. The CDR3 DNA sequence: TGTGCCAGCAGTTTAGTCCACGAGCAGTACTTC.

This chain connects TRBV6-5 to TRBJ1-2; D ambiguous. CDR1 is MNHEY, CDR2 SVGAGI, per germline. The germline V and J ends were trimmed by 6 bases and 3 bases, with 14 bases remaining between them. This CDR3 contains 14 residues. CDR3 sequence reads: CASSDFRGYYGYTF. The CDR3 nucleotides are TGTGCCAGCAGCGATTTTCGGGGTTACTATGGCTACACCTTC.

The rearrangement links TRBV4-1 to TRBJ1-2; tentative D call: TRBD1 (6 bases). Germline V lookup: CDR1 MGHRA, CDR2 YSYEKL. The CDR3 sequence is 16 residues long. V lost 1 base, J lost 4 bases, and 16 bases lay in between. The CDR3 loop is CASSQVWGGQVYGYTF. The CDR3 nucleotides read TGCGCCAGCAGCCAAGTCTGGGGGGGGCAAGTCTATGGCTACACCTTC.

This sequence joins TRBV18 and TRBJ2-3; D unresolved. The CDR3 contains 13 residues. From germline, CDR1 is KGHSH and CDR2 LQKENI. V was pared by 3 bases and J by 5 bases, with 9 bases between. Here the CDR3 reads CASSPPDRDTQYF. CDR3 nucleotide sequence: TGTGCCAGCTCACCCCCGGATAGAGATACGCAGTATTTT.